The T cell receptor (beta chain) under discussion was sequenced for a study of cytomegalovirus exposure and HLA in healthy donors. Researchers ran the PCR with 60 Vbeta and 13 Jbeta primers. Data came from immunoSEQ multiplex PCR; TCRdb stores just in-frame clones and leaves some out. The repertoire table contains about 55,000 clones. The sample taken for sequencing was PBMCs. The sequence derives from a man aged 50-59 years in good health and CMV-seropositive.

CDR3 nucleotide sequence: TGTGCCAGCAGCTTAGACGCATGGAGCCCTAATTCACCCCTCCACTTT. It encodes CASSLDAWSPNSPLHF. V is TRBV11-2 and J is TRBJ1-6; D is unclear. The germline V and J ends were trimmed by 0 bases and 6 bases, with 12 bases remaining between them. CDR1 SGHAT and CDR2 FQNNGV come from the germline V gene. The CDR3 runs to 16 residues.